A selection of T cell receptor beta chains follows, all from one sample in a study of blood T cell repertoires in COVID-19. Some clones are missing from TCRdb's copy, which holds only in-frame ones; the method was immunoSEQ multiplex PCR. The table shows approximately 300,000 clones, with approximately 90% occurring only once. The sequenced material came from PBMCs or T cells enriched from blood (not recorded which). The receptors come from a young woman who had recovered from COVID-19. The CDR3 runs from the conserved cysteine through the conserved F or W. The D gene is left open where the match is weak. Clone size appears in some rows only: once, few, many, or a class for an expanded clone.

j_gene: TRBJ1-2
d_gene: .
abundance: .
v_gene: TRBV6-5
CDR3aa: CASSYSSAYGYTF
CDR3nt: TGTGCCAGCAGTTACTCGAGTGCCTATGGCTACACCTTC

j_gene: TRBJ2-7
d_gene: TRBD1
abundance: .
v_gene: TRBV30
CDR3aa: CAWRRVGQGDEQYF
CDR3nt: TGTGCCTGGAGACGGGTGGGACAGGGAGACGAGCAGTACTTC

j_gene: TRBJ2-5
d_gene: TRBD2
abundance: .
v_gene: TRBV7-8
CDR3aa: CASSFTSGGIGRETQYF
CDR3nt: TGTGCCAGCAGCTTCACTAGCGGGGGGATCGGGCGCGAGACCCAGTACTTC

j_gene: TRBJ1-1
d_gene: TRBD1
abundance: few
v_gene: TRBV28
CDR3aa: CASTIQGEYMNTEAFF
CDR3nt: TGTGCCAGCACCATACAGGGGGAATATATGAACACTGAAGCTTTCTTT

j_gene: TRBJ1-1
d_gene: TRBD1
abundance: once
v_gene: TRBV7-2
CDR3aa: CASSFRQGNTEAFF
CDR3nt: TGTGCCAGCAGCTTCCGACAGGGGAACACTGAAGCTTTCTTT

j_gene: TRBJ1-1
d_gene: TRBD1
abundance: .
v_gene: TRBV25-1
CDR3aa: CASSGQGVLREAFF
CDR3nt: TGTGCCAGCAGTGGACAGGGGGTCCTCCGTGAAGCTTTCTTT

j_gene: TRBJ1-2
d_gene: .
abundance: .
v_gene: TRBV9
CDR3aa: CASSVGTELVDGYTF
CDR3nt: TGTGCCAGCAGCGTAGGGACAGAACTCGTTGATGGCTACACCTTC

j_gene: TRBJ2-2
d_gene: .
abundance: once
v_gene: TRBV5-8
CDR3aa: CASSFAQNTGELFF
CDR3nt: TGTGCCAGCAGTTTTGCACAGAACACCGGGGAGCTGTTTTTT

j_gene: TRBJ2-7
d_gene: .
abundance: .
v_gene: TRBV5-1
CDR3aa: CASSPDGPGGITYEQYF
CDR3nt: TGCGCCAGCAGTCCGGATGGTCCGGGCGGGATTACTTACGAGCAGTACTTC

j_gene: TRBJ2-2
d_gene: .
abundance: .
v_gene: TRBV6-5
CDR3aa: CASRRDIGSLELFF
CDR3nt: TGTGCCAGCAGGAGAGATATCGGGAGCCTGGAGCTGTTTTTT

j_gene: TRBJ2-1
d_gene: TRBD1
abundance: .
v_gene: TRBV2
CDR3aa: CASSEVGTGPGEQFF
CDR3nt: TGTGCCAGCAGTGAGGTCGGGACAGGACCCGGTGAGCAGTTCTTC

j_gene: TRBJ2-5
d_gene: TRBD2
abundance: .
v_gene: TRBV6-1
CDR3aa: CASSDGLAGGQETQYF
CDR3nt: TGTGCCAGCAGTGACGGACTAGCGGGGGGCCAAGAGACCCAGTACTTC

j_gene: TRBJ2-3
d_gene: TRBD2
abundance: .
v_gene: TRBV2
CDR3aa: CASSLAGGQDTQYF
CDR3nt: TGTGCCAGCAGCCTAGCGGGGGGGCAAGATACGCAGTATTTT

j_gene: TRBJ2-3
d_gene: .
abundance: .
v_gene: TRBV7-9
CDR3aa: CASSLGPDTQYF
CDR3nt: TGTGCCAGCAGCTTAGGGCCAGATACGCAGTATTTT

j_gene: TRBJ2-1
d_gene: TRBD2
abundance: .
v_gene: TRBV27
CDR3aa: CASTPGGTSYNEQFF
CDR3nt: TGTGCCAGCACCCCGGGGGGGACCTCCTACAATGAGCAGTTCTTC

j_gene: TRBJ1-4
d_gene: TRBD1
abundance: .
v_gene: TRBV3-1/TRBV3-2
CDR3aa: CASSLGQGPEKLFF
CDR3nt: TGTGCCAGCAGCCTGGGACAGGGACCCGAAAAACTGTTTTTT

j_gene: TRBJ2-5
d_gene: TRBD2
abundance: .
v_gene: TRBV7-9
CDR3aa: CASSLGLMGLALGETQYF
CDR3nt: TGTGCCAGCAGCTTAGGCCTGATGGGACTAGCTTTGGGAGAGACCCAGTACTTC

j_gene: TRBJ1-1
d_gene: .
abundance: .
v_gene: TRBV18
CDR3aa: CASSPIAALNTEAFF
CDR3nt: TGTGCCAGCTCACCAATAGCAGCCTTGAACACTGAAGCTTTCTTT

j_gene: TRBJ2-7
d_gene: TRBD2
abundance: .
v_gene: TRBV5-6
CDR3aa: CASSLPRLAGGRVYEQYF
CDR3nt: TGTGCCAGCAGCTTGCCCCGACTAGCGGGGGGCCGGGTCTACGAGCAGTACTTC

j_gene: TRBJ2-7
d_gene: .
abundance: .
v_gene: TRBV3-1/TRBV3-2
CDR3aa: CASSQVFLSGEQYF
CDR3nt: TGTGCCAGCAGCCAAGTGTTCCTGTCGGGGGAGCAGTACTTC

j_gene: TRBJ2-4
d_gene: TRBD1
abundance: .
v_gene: TRBV6-1
CDR3aa: CASSDRDRGRGLAKNIQYF
CDR3nt: TGTGCCAGCAGTGACCGGGACAGGGGAAGGGGGCTAGCCAAAAACATTCAGTACTTC

j_gene: TRBJ1-2
d_gene: TRBD1
abundance: .
v_gene: TRBV7-9
CDR3aa: CASSADRRRVDYGYTF
CDR3nt: TGTGCCAGCAGCGCGGACAGGCGGAGGGTTGACTATGGCTACACCTTC

j_gene: TRBJ2-1
d_gene: TRBD1
abundance: once
v_gene: TRBV10-3
CDR3aa: CAISAQDRGRGFF
CDR3nt: TGTGCCATCAGTGCCCAGGACAGGGGGCGCGGGTTCTTC

j_gene: TRBJ1-1
d_gene: .
abundance: .
v_gene: TRBV7-2
CDR3aa: CASSSGLTNTEAFF
CDR3nt: TGTGCCAGCAGCTCGGGACTTACGAACACTGAAGCTTTCTTT

j_gene: TRBJ1-6
d_gene: .
abundance: .
v_gene: TRBV5-1
CDR3aa: CASSRDTRIPFSPLHF
CDR3nt: TGCGCCAGCAGCCGGGACACCCGAATACCGTTTTCACCCCTCCACTTT

j_gene: TRBJ1-2
d_gene: .
abundance: .
v_gene: TRBV4-3
CDR3aa: CASSQVFGNYGYTF
CDR3nt: TGCGCCAGCAGCCAAGTTTTCGGTAACTATGGCTACACCTTC

j_gene: TRBJ1-1
d_gene: .
abundance: .
v_gene: TRBV18
CDR3aa: CASSKDTLNTEAFF
CDR3nt: TGTGCCAGCTCGAAGGACACCTTGAACACTGAAGCTTTCTTT

j_gene: TRBJ1-4
d_gene: TRBD1
abundance: .
v_gene: TRBV3-1/TRBV3-2
CDR3aa: CASSPEGAIREKLFF
CDR3nt: TGTGCCAGCAGCCCGGAGGGGGCTATAAGGGAAAAACTGTTTTTT

j_gene: TRBJ2-7
d_gene: .
abundance: .
v_gene: TRBV27
CDR3aa: CASTPPKRLVDYEQYF
CDR3nt: TGTGCCAGCACCCCCCCAAAGCGGCTGGTAGACTACGAGCAGTACTTC

j_gene: TRBJ1-3
d_gene: .
abundance: once
v_gene: TRBV20-1
CDR3aa: CSASYWAGAGNTIYF
CDR3nt: TGCAGTGCTAGTTACTGGGCAGGGGCTGGAAACACCATATATTTT

j_gene: TRBJ2-7
d_gene: .
abundance: .
v_gene: TRBV9
CDR3aa: CASSVGGGSEQYF
CDR3nt: TGTGCCAGCAGCGTAGGGGGCGGAAGCGAGCAGTACTTC

j_gene: TRBJ1-5
d_gene: .
abundance: .
v_gene: TRBV7-2
CDR3aa: CASSLEGAGAWNQPQHF
CDR3nt: TGTGCCAGCAGCTTAGAGGGTGCAGGGGCCTGGAATCAGCCCCAGCATTTT

j_gene: TRBJ1-1
d_gene: .
abundance: .
v_gene: TRBV6-5
CDR3aa: CATGEGTWGTEAFF
CDR3nt: TGTGCCACCGGCGAGGGGACTTGGGGCACTGAAGCTTTCTTT

j_gene: TRBJ1-2
d_gene: TRBD1
abundance: .
v_gene: TRBV14
CDR3aa: CASSHGTGGSGYTF
CDR3nt: TGTGCCAGCAGCCACGGGACAGGGGGCAGTGGCTACACCTTC

j_gene: TRBJ2-6
d_gene: .
abundance: .
v_gene: TRBV3-1/TRBV3-2
CDR3aa: CASSQGRLARAGANVLTF
CDR3nt: TGTGCCAGCAGCCAAGGTCGGCTAGCCCGTGCGGGGGCCAACGTCCTGACTTTC

j_gene: TRBJ2-2
d_gene: .
abundance: .
v_gene: TRBV10-2
CDR3aa: CASSDRAQNTGELFF
CDR3nt: TGCGCCAGCAGTGACAGGGCCCAGAACACCGGGGAGCTGTTTTTT

j_gene: TRBJ1-3
d_gene: .
abundance: .
v_gene: TRBV6-5
CDR3aa: CASSTDRSSGNTIYF
CDR3nt: TGTGCCAGCAGTACAGACAGGAGCTCTGGAAACACCATATATTTT